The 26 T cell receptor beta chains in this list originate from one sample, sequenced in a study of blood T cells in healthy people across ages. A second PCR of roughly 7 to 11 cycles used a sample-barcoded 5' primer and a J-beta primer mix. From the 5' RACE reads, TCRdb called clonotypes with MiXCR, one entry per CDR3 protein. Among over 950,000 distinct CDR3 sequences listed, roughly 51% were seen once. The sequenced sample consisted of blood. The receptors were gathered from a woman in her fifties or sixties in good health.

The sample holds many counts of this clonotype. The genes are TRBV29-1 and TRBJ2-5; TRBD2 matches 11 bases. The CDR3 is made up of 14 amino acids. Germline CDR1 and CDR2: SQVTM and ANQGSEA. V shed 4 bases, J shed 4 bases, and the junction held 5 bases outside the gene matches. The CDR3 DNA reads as TGCAGCGTTGCGGTAGCGGGAGGGATAGAGACCCAGTACTTC. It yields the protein CSVAVAGGIETQYF.

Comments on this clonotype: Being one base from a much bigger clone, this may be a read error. The chain's CDR3 is CASSHGQQGHEQYF. Here the CDR3 DNA reads TGTGCCAGCAGTCACGGACAACAGGGACATGAGCAGTACTTC. The V call is TRBV12-3 or TRBV12-4, the J call TRBJ2-5, with TRBD1 as a possible D gene (6 bases). Trimming took 5 bases from V and 11 from J, leaving 21 bases between them. CDR3 size: 14 residues.

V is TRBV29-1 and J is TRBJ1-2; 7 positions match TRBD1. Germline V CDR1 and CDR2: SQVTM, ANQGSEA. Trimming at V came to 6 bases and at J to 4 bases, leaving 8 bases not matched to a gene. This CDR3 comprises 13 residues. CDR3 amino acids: CSVARGGVYGYTF. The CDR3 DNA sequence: TGCAGCGTGGCCCGAGGGGGCGTCTATGGCTACACCTTC.

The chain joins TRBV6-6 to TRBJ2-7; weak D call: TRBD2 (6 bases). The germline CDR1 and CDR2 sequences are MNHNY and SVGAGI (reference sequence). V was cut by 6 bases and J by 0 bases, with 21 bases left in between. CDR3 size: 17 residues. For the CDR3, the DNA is TGTGCCAGCAGGACCCGGGGAGGTGTTGAGAACTCCTACGAGCAGTACTTC. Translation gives CASRTRGGVENSYEQYF.

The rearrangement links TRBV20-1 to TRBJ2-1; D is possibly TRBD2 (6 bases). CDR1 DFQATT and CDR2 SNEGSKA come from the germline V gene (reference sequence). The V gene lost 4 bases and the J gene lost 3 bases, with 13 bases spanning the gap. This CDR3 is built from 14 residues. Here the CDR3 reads CSAIVAGGYNEQFF. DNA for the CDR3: TGCAGTGCTATAGTGGCCGGGGGCTACAATGAGCAGTTCTTC.

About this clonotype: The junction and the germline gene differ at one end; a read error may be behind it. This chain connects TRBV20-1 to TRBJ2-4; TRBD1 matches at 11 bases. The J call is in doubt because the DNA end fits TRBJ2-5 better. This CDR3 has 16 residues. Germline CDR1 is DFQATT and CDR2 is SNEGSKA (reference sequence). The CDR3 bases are TGCAGTGCTGGAGATTTGAGGACAGGGGGCTCTGAGACCCAGTACTTC. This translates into CSAGDLRTGGSETQYF.

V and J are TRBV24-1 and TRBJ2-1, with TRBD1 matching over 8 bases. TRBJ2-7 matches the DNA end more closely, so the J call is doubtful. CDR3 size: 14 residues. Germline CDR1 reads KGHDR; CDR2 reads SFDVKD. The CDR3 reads CATQGAPPYNEQYF. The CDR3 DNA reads TGTGCCACTCAGGGGGCTCCCCCTTACAATGAGCAGTACTTC.

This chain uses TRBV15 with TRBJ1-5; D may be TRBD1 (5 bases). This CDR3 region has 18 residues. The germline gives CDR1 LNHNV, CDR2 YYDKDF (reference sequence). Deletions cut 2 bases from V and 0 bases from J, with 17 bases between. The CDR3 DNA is TGTGCCACCAGCAGAACTCTCCTGGAGGGGTATAGCAATCAGCCCCAGCATTTT. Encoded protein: CATSRTLLEGYSNQPQHF.

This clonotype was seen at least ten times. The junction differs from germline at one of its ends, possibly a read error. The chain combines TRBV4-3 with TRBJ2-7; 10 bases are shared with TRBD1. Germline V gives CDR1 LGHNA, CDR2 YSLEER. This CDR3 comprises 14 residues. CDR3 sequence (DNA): TGTGCCAGCAGTCCCGGGACAGGGGACTACGAGCAGTACTTC. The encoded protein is CASSPGTGDYEQYF.

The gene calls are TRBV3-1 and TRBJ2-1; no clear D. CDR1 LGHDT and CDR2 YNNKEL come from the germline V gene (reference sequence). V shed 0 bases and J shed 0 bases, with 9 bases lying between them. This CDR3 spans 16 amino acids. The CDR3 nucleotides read TGTGCCAGCAGCCAAGAACCAGGAAGCTCCTACAATGAGCAGTTCTTC. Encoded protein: CASSQEPGSSYNEQFF.

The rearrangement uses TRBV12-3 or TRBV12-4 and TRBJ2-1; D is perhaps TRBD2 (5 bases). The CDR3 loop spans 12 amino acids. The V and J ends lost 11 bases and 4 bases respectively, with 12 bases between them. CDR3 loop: CARRAEYNEQFF. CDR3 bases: TGTGCCCGCCGAGCGGAGTACAATGAGCAGTTCTTC.

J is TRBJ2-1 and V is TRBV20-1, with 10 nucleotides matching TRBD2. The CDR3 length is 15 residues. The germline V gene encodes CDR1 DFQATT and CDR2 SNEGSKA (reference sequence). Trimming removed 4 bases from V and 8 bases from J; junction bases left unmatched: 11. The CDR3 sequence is CSAIDPSGRAYEQFF. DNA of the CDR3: TGCAGTGCTATAGATCCAAGCGGGAGGGCCTATGAGCAGTTCTTC.

The DNA for the CDR3 is TGCGCCAGCAGCCAAGGGTCAGGGGGTACATTGAACACTGAAGCTTTCTTT. Encoded protein: CASSQGSGGTLNTEAFF. The chain has TRBV4-3 and TRBJ1-1, with 7 bases matching TRBD1. Germline values: CDR1 LGHNA, CDR2 YSLEER. V trimming: 1 base; J trimming: 0 bases; junction bases outside the gene matches: 8. There are 17 residues in the CDR3.

The CDR3 here is CASRLTPSYEQFF. The CDR3 region has the DNA TGTGCCAGCAGATTGACTCCCTCCTACGAGCAGTTCTTC. The chain has TRBV7-9 and TRBJ2-1; D call uncertain. V was pared by 6 bases and J by 10 bases, with 16 bases between. Germline CDR1 is SEHNR and CDR2 is FQNEAQ (reference sequence). The CDR3 spans 13 residues.

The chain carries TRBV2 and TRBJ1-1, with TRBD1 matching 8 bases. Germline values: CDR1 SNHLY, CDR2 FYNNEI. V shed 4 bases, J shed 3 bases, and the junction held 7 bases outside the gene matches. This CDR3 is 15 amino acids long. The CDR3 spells CASSAGGGWDTEAFF. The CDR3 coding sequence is TGTGCCAGCAGTGCAGGGGGCGGGTGGGACACTGAAGCTTTCTTT.

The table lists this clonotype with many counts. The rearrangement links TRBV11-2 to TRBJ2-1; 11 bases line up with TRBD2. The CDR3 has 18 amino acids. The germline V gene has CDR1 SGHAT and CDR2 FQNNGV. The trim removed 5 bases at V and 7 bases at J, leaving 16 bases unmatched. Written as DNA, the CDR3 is TGTGCCAGCAGCCACTTAGCGGGAGGGCCCCGCGGGGATAATGAGCAGTTCTTC. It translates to CASSHLAGGPRGDNEQFF. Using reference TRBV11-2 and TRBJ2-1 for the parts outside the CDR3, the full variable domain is EAGVAQSPRYKIIEKRQSVAFWCNPISGHATLYWYQQILGQGPKLLIQFQNNGVVDDSQLPKDRFSAERLKGVDSTLKIQPAKLEDSAVYLCASSHLAGGPRGDNEQFFGPGTRLTVL.

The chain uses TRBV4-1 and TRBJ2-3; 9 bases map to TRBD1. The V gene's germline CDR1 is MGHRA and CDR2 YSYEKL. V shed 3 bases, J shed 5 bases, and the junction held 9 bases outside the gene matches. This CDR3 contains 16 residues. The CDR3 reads CASSQGQGGWGDTQYF. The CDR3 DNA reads TGCGCCAGCAGCCAGGGACAGGGCGGTTGGGGAGATACGCAGTATTTT.

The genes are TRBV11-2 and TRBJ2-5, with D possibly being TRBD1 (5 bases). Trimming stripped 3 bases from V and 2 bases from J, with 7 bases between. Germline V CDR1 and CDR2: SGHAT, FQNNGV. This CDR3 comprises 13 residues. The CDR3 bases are TGTGCCAGCAGCTTTGGGGCTCAAGAGACCCAGTACTTC. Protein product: CASSFGAQETQYF.

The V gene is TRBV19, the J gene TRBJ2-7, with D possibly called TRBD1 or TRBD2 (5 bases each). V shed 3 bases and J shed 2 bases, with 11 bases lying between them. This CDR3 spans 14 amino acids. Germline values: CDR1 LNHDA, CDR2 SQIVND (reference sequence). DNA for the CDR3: TGTGCCAGTAGTATCAGGGACCCACCCTACGAGCAGTACTTC. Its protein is CASSIRDPPYEQYF.

The DNA of the CDR3 is TGTGCCAGCAGCCTACTCGGGCGGGAACCCACAGATACGCAGTATTTT. The encoded protein is CASSLLGREPTDTQYF. V gene TRBV7-9 combines with J gene TRBJ2-3; possible D gene TRBD2, 6 bases. The CDR3 spans 16 residues. Germline CDR1 reads SEHNR; CDR2 reads FQNEAQ (reference sequence). V lost 5 bases to trimming and J lost 2 bases, with 17 bases between them.

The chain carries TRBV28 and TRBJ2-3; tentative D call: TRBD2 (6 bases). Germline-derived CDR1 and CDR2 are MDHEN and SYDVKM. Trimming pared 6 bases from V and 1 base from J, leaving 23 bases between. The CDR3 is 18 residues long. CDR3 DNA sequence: TGTGCCAGCAGCTCCGCTAGCGCAATCCCATTCGGCACAGATACGCAGTATTTT. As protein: CASSSASAIPFGTDTQYF.

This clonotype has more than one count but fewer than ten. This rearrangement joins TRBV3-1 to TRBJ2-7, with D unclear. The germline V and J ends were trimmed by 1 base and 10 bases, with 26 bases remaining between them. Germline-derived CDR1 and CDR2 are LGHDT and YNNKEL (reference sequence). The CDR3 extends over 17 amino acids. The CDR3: CASSQAHTGTTQIVQYF. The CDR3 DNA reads TGTGCCAGCAGCCAAGCCCACACCGGAACTACCCAGATAGTCCAGTACTTC.

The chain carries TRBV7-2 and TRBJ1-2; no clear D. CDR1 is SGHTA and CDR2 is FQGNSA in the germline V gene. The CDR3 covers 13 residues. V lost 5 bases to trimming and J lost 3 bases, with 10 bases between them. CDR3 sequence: CASSLTRDYGYTF. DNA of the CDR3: TGTGCCAGCAGCCTTACACGAGACTATGGCTACACCTTC.

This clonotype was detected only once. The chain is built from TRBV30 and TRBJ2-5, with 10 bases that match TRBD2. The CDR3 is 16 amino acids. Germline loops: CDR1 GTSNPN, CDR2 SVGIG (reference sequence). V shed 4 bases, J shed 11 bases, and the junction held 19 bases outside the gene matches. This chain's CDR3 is CAWTLPASGSLDEQYF. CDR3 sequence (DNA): TGTGCCTGGACCTTGCCGGCTAGCGGGAGTCTCGATGAGCAGTACTTC. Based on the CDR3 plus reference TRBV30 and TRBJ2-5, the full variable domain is SQTIHQWPATLVQPVGSPLSLECTVEGTSNPNLYWYRQAAGRGLQLLFYSVGIGQISSEVPQNLSASRPQDRQFILSSKKLLLSDSGFYLCAWTLPASGSLDEQYFGPGTRLLVL.

DNA for the CDR3: TGCGCCAGCAGCGTGAACGCCGTTCGGGGTGAGGAGCAGTTCTTC. It codes for CASSVNAVRGEEQFF. The rearrangement uses TRBV5-1 and TRBJ2-1; perhaps TRBD2 as D (5 bases). Trimming took 4 bases from V and 10 from J, leaving 21 bases between them. Germline loops: CDR1 SGHRS, CDR2 YFSETQ. This CDR3 is 15 amino acids long.

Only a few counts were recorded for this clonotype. The DNA for the CDR3 is TGTGCCAGCAGCTTAGACGGGACAGGCTCCTACGAGCAGTACTTC. Its translation: CASSLDGTGSYEQYF. The chain employs TRBV7-9 and TRBJ2-7, with 8 bases aligning to TRBD1. Looked up from germline, CDR1 is SEHNR and CDR2 is FQNEAQ (reference sequence). V gave up 1 base and J gave up 0 bases; unmatched junction bases: 2. The CDR3 is 15 residues long.